Sequencing of this T cell receptor beta chain was carried out in a study of read filtering for tumor transcriptome and immune sequencing. The library was built from 400 ng RNA with molecular barcoded adaptors for alpha/delta and beta/gamma chains. TCRdb reanalysed the reads using MiXCR and keeps one entry per CDR3 protein. The data show around 30,000 distinct CDR3 sequences, roughly 18% seen once. The CDR3 loop spans 15 amino acids. V lost 4 bases, J lost 1 base, and 0 bases stayed unmatched. Germline V lookup: CDR1 MGHRA, CDR2 YSYEKL. The sample holds many counts of this clonotype. Sequencing was performed on a population of CD138-negative cells sorted from bone marrow. This chain uses TRBV4-1 with TRBJ2-5; 13 bases agree with TRBD2. This sequence was found in a donor aged 40 or older with multiple myeloma. CDR3 amino acids: CASSRLAGGQETQYF. The DNA for the CDR3 is TGCGCCAGCAGCCGACTAGCGGGGGGCCAAGAGACCCAGTACTTC.